The clone carrying this TCR beta chain has at least ten counts. TCRdb re-analysed the 5' RACE reads in MiXCR, keeping a single row per CDR3 protein. This sample has approximately 110,000 distinct CDR3 sequences, with about 7.4% found just once. This entry comes from a study of T cells after yellow fever vaccination. Looked up from germline, CDR1 is MGHRA and CDR2 is YSYEKL. The V gene lost 1 base and the J gene lost 5 bases, with 16 bases spanning the gap. This CDR3 is built from 16 residues. The chain uses TRBV4-1 and TRBJ2-3; a possible D gene is TRBD2 (5 bases). This TCR came from a man aged 18-30 years who received the YFV17D yellow fever vaccine. Sequenced material: CD4+ T cells sorted from PBMCs, taken 10 to 11 days after the first yellow fever vaccination. For the CDR3, the DNA is TGCGCCAGCAGCCAAGGGTCCAGCGGTCTATTAGATACGCAGTATTTT. Protein sequence: CASSQGSSGLLDTQYF.